This is a list of T cell receptor beta chains from one sample in a study of shared clonotypes between healthy human individuals. Assay used: immunoSEQ multiplex PCR; TCRdb lists only in-frame clones, some missing. The sample yields about 2 million clones, about 95% seen once. The source material was naive CD8+ T cells sorted from blood. The receptors come from a man younger than 35 in good health. The CDR3 runs from the conserved cysteine through the conserved F or W. The order of the fields is J gene, V gene, D gene, CDR3 protein, CDR3 DNA. A D gene is named only where the DNA matches it firmly.

J: TRBJ2-7; V: TRBV11-2; D: -; CDR3: CASSLRGAYEQYF; DNA: TGTGCCAGCAGCTTAAGGGGGGCCTACGAGCAGTACTTC
J: TRBJ1-3; V: TRBV4-3; D: TRBD1; CDR3: CASSLDRGITSGNTIYF; DNA: TGCGCCAGCAGCCTAGACAGGGGGATCACCTCTGGAAACACCATATATTTT
J: TRBJ1-2; V: TRBV27; D: -; CDR3: CASSPPGAAGLPFNYGYTF; DNA: TGTGCCAGCAGTCCACCCGGGGCAGCCGGCCTGCCTTTTAACTATGGCTACACCTTC
J: TRBJ2-1; V: TRBV7-9; D: -; CDR3: CASSLGTEYNEQFF; DNA: TGTGCCAGCAGCTTGGGGACGGAATACAATGAGCAGTTCTTC
J: TRBJ2-7; V: TRBV6-1; D: -; CDR3: CASSLREIYEQYF; DNA: TGTGCCAGCTCTTTACGGGAGATTTACGAGCAGTACTTC
J: TRBJ2-5; V: TRBV7-6; D: -; CDR3: CASTQPGSNQETQYF; DNA: TGTGCCAGCACCCAACCCGGGTCGAACCAAGAGACCCAGTACTTC
J: TRBJ2-5; V: TRBV27; D: -; CDR3: CASRPMVEGETQYF; DNA: TGTGCCAGCAGGCCCATGGTGGAGGGAGAGACCCAGTACTTC
J: TRBJ1-6; V: TRBV7-9; D: -; CDR3: CASSPAGPPYSPLHF; DNA: TGTGCCAGCAGTCCGGCGGGACCCCCCTATTCACCCCTCCACTTT
J: TRBJ2-3; V: TRBV4-3; D: TRBD2; CDR3: CASSQAGGPTDTQYF; DNA: TGCGCCAGCAGCCAAGCGGGAGGGCCGACAGATACGCAGTATTTT
J: TRBJ1-2; V: TRBV4-1; D: TRBD1; CDR3: CASSQNPTGEGYGYTF; DNA: TGCGCCAGCAGCCAAAACCCTACAGGGGAGGGCTATGGCTACACCTTC
J: TRBJ1-1; V: TRBV6-6; D: -; CDR3: CAISLGENTEAFF; DNA: TGTGCCATCTCTTTGGGGGAAAACACTGAAGCTTTCTTT
J: TRBJ2-7; V: TRBV5-1; D: -; CDR3: CASRQEGNEQYF; DNA: TGCGCCAGCAGACAGGAAGGCAACGAGCAGTACTTC
J: TRBJ2-7; V: TRBV5-5; D: TRBD2; CDR3: CASSLGTSGSRYEQYF; DNA: TGTGCCAGCAGCTTGGGGACTAGCGGGAGTAGATACGAGCAGTACTTC